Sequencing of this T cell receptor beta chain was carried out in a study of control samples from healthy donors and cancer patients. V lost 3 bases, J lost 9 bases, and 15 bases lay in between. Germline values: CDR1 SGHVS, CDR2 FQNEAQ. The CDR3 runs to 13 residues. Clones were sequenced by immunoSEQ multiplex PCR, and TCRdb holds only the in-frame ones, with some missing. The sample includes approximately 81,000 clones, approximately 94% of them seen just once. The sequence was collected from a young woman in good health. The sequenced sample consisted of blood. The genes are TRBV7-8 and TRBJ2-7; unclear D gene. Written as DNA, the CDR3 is TGTGCCAGCAGCTTGTACTCTGAGTCGCGGCAGTACTTC. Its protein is CASSLYSESRQYF. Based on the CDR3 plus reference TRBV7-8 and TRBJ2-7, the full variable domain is GAGVSQSPRYKVAKRGQDVALRCDPISGHVSLFWYQQALGQGPEFLTYFQNEAQLDKSGLPSDRFFAERPEGSVSTLKIQRTQQEDSAVYLCASSLYSESRQYFGPGTRLTVT.